This T cell receptor (beta chain) is from a study of OX40 agonist ivuxolimab in advanced cancers. As for the study in general: Averaging about 60 years in age, with a range of roughly 20 to 90, the cohort was 65% to 90% male.

V was cut by 4 bases and J by 5 bases, with 8 bases left in between. The CDR3 is 13 amino acids. Germline V gives CDR1 SEHNR, CDR2 FQNEAQ (reference sequence). TCRdb keeps only in-frame clones here, not all; method: immunoSEQ multiplex PCR. The sample holds 53,000 or so clones, roughly 80% seen once. Only one count was recorded for this clone. The source material was CD4+ or CD8+ T cells sorted from blood, sampled in a trial of the OX40 agonist ivuxolimab. The V and J genes are TRBV7-9 and TRBJ1-4; D remains unclear. The receptor comes from an adult with an advanced solid tumor such as melanoma, head and neck, liver or kidney cancer. The CDR3 region has the DNA TGTGCCAGCAGCTACAGATTAAATGAAAAACTGTTTTTT. This gives the protein CASSYRLNEKLFF.